These T cell receptor beta chains were read from a single sample in a study of tumor-infiltrating lymphocytes in oesophageal squamous cell carcinoma. Each CDR3 protein is one row after TCRdb ran MiXCR on the PCR reads. The sample consists of 15,000 to 20,000 distinct CDR3 sequences, around 45% of them appearing once. The sample was normal esophageal tissue next to the tumor. All receptors derive from a female donor with esophageal squamous cell carcinoma. Both conserved end residues are part of each CDR3. A D gene is named only where the DNA matches it firmly. Clone size is given for some rows only: seen once, a few or many times, or a class if the clone is expanded.

clone_size: few
j_call: TRBJ2-7
v_call: TRBV7-6
d_call: -
cdr3_nt: TGTGCCAGCAGCTTAGGGGGCGGGGGACACTCCTACAATGAGCAGTACTTC
cdr3_aa: CASSLGGGGHSYNEQYF

clone_size: -
j_call: TRBJ1-4
v_call: TRBV10-3
d_call: -
cdr3_nt: TGTGCCATCAGTCTGACAATGAACGAAAAACTGTTTTTT
cdr3_aa: CAISLTMNEKLFF

clone_size: -
j_call: TRBJ2-1
v_call: TRBV28
d_call: TRBD2
cdr3_nt: TGTGCCAGCAGTTTATCTAGGACTAGCGGGGGGGCCAAGCAGTTCTTC
cdr3_aa: CASSLSRTSGGAKQFF

clone_size: -
j_call: TRBJ2-7
v_call: TRBV7-2
d_call: TRBD1
cdr3_nt: TGTGCCAGCAGCTCGGGACAGGGATTGGGCGAGCAGTACTTC
cdr3_aa: CASSSGQGLGEQYF

clone_size: few
j_call: TRBJ2-2
v_call: TRBV9
d_call: TRBD2
cdr3_nt: TGTGCCAGCAGCGTAGCAGCAGGGAGGGCCGGGGAGCTGTTTTTT
cdr3_aa: CASSVAAGRAGELFF

clone_size: -
j_call: TRBJ2-1
v_call: TRBV10-3
d_call: TRBD2
cdr3_nt: TGTGCCACTGGGGGACTAACCTACAATGAGCAGTTCTTC
cdr3_aa: CATGGLTYNEQFF

clone_size: -
j_call: TRBJ2-3
v_call: TRBV10-3
d_call: TRBD2
cdr3_nt: TGTGCCATCACCAGAACTAGCGGGGGGCCTCGAGATACGCAGTATTTT
cdr3_aa: CAITRTSGGPRDTQYF

clone_size: many
j_call: TRBJ2-5
v_call: TRBV11-1
d_call: -
cdr3_nt: TGTGCCAGCAGCGACCGTTCTATCCAAGAGACCCAGTACTTC
cdr3_aa: CASSDRSIQETQYF

clone_size: many
j_call: TRBJ2-7
v_call: TRBV10-3
d_call: -
cdr3_nt: TGTGCCATCTCGGAAGGATGGGAAGGCGAGCAGTACTTC
cdr3_aa: CAISEGWEGEQYF

clone_size: -
j_call: TRBJ2-3
v_call: TRBV7-2
d_call: -
cdr3_nt: TGTGCCAGCAGCTCGCCCGGGACTTCTTCGGGGGTTTTAGATACGCAGTATTTT
cdr3_aa: CASSSPGTSSGVLDTQYF

clone_size: many
j_call: TRBJ1-1
v_call: TRBV11-2
d_call: -
cdr3_nt: TGTGCCAGCAGCTTAACGGACAGAAAGAACACTGAAGCTTTCTTT
cdr3_aa: CASSLTDRKNTEAFF

clone_size: many
j_call: TRBJ2-5
v_call: TRBV7-3
d_call: -
cdr3_nt: TGTGCCAGCAGCATACAGGGTTCGGAGACCCAGTACTTC
cdr3_aa: CASSIQGSETQYF

clone_size: -
j_call: TRBJ2-1
v_call: TRBV30
d_call: TRBD1
cdr3_nt: TGTGCCTGGAGCCGAGGACAGGGGCAAACGGATGAGCAGTTCTTC
cdr3_aa: CAWSRGQGQTDEQFF

clone_size: -
j_call: TRBJ2-7
v_call: TRBV6-1
d_call: TRBD1
cdr3_nt: TGTGCCAGCAGTATGACAGGGGGCTATGTCGACGAGCAGTACTTC
cdr3_aa: CASSMTGGYVDEQYF

clone_size: few
j_call: TRBJ2-1
v_call: TRBV7-6
d_call: -
cdr3_nt: TGTGCCAGCAGCTTACCGGCCGGCGATGAGCAGTTCTTC
cdr3_aa: CASSLPAGDEQFF

clone_size: -
j_call: TRBJ1-5
v_call: TRBV9
d_call: -
cdr3_nt: TGTGCCAGCAGCGTAGCTGGGACAACGAATCAGCCCCAGCATTTT
cdr3_aa: CASSVAGTTNQPQHF

clone_size: few
j_call: TRBJ1-4
v_call: TRBV19
d_call: -
cdr3_nt: TGTGCCAGTAGTAGAGGTACATCGACTAATGAAAAACTGTTTTTT
cdr3_aa: CASSRGTSTNEKLFF

clone_size: -
j_call: TRBJ2-3
v_call: TRBV7-6
d_call: TRBD2
cdr3_nt: TGTGCCAGCAGCACTAGACTAGCGGGAGCGGCAGATACGCAGTATTTT
cdr3_aa: CASSTRLAGAADTQYF

clone_size: many
j_call: TRBJ2-3
v_call: TRBV6-4
d_call: TRBD2
cdr3_nt: TGTGCCAGCAGTGATCAACTAGCGGGAGCAGATACGCAGTATTTT
cdr3_aa: CASSDQLAGADTQYF

clone_size: -
j_call: TRBJ2-1
v_call: TRBV19
d_call: TRBD1
cdr3_nt: TGTGCCAGTAGCAGAAAGGGGGCAGACAATGAGCAGTTCTTC
cdr3_aa: CASSRKGADNEQFF

clone_size: once
j_call: TRBJ2-5
v_call: TRBV11-2
d_call: -
cdr3_nt: TGTGCCAGCAGCTTAGGAATCCAAGAGACCCAGTACTTC
cdr3_aa: CASSLGIQETQYF

clone_size: medium-sized
j_call: TRBJ2-1
v_call: TRBV12-3/TRBV12-4
d_call: -
cdr3_nt: TGTGCCAGCACCGAAAGGAGAGTTATCTCCTACAATGAGCAGTTCTTC
cdr3_aa: CASTERRVISYNEQFF

clone_size: -
j_call: TRBJ2-3
v_call: TRBV7-3
d_call: -
cdr3_nt: TGTGCCAGCAGCTTAAATGTGGGGTCAGATACGCAGTATTTT
cdr3_aa: CASSLNVGSDTQYF

clone_size: -
j_call: TRBJ1-2
v_call: TRBV7-8
d_call: TRBD1
cdr3_nt: TGTGCCAGCAGCCTGCAGGGGGTCCCCTATGGCTACACCTTC
cdr3_aa: CASSLQGVPYGYTF

clone_size: -
j_call: TRBJ2-5
v_call: TRBV6-1
d_call: -
cdr3_nt: TGTGCCAGCAGTTCAGGGTGGGAGACCCAGTACTTC
cdr3_aa: CASSSGWETQYF

clone_size: -
j_call: TRBJ2-2
v_call: TRBV28
d_call: TRBD1
cdr3_nt: TGTGCCAGCAGCCTGACAGGGGGCTTGGGTCGCGGGAAGCTGTTTTTT
cdr3_aa: CASSLTGGLGRGKLFF

clone_size: -
j_call: TRBJ2-7
v_call: TRBV10-3
d_call: -
cdr3_nt: TGTGCCATCAGTAGGACCTCCTACGAGCAGTACTTC
cdr3_aa: CAISRTSYEQYF

clone_size: -
j_call: TRBJ1-2
v_call: TRBV10-2
d_call: -
cdr3_nt: TGCGCCAGCAGGAAGACAGGATCTGGCTACACCTTC
cdr3_aa: CASRKTGSGYTF

clone_size: few
j_call: TRBJ2-7
v_call: TRBV7-3
d_call: TRBD2
cdr3_nt: TGTGCCAACAGCCCGATGGGGGGGGCTAGCGGGTTTAATGAGCAGTACTTC
cdr3_aa: CANSPMGGASGFNEQYF

clone_size: -
j_call: TRBJ1-2
v_call: TRBV24-1
d_call: -
cdr3_nt: TGTGCCACCAGTGATTCCCCCCAGGGTGGTGGCTACACCTTC
cdr3_aa: CATSDSPQGGGYTF

clone_size: few
j_call: TRBJ1-5
v_call: TRBV10-3
d_call: -
cdr3_nt: TGTGCCATCAGTGCAGAGGGTCAGCCCCAGCATTTT
cdr3_aa: CAISAEGQPQHF

clone_size: many
j_call: TRBJ2-1
v_call: TRBV7-6
d_call: -
cdr3_nt: TGTGCCAGCAGCAGGCGGGATTACAATGAGCAGTTCTTC
cdr3_aa: CASSRRDYNEQFF

clone_size: -
j_call: TRBJ1-2
v_call: TRBV6-6
d_call: TRBD1
cdr3_nt: TGTGCCAGCAGTTACTCAGGGACAGGGGGCGCCTACTATGGCTACACCTTC
cdr3_aa: CASSYSGTGGAYYGYTF

clone_size: few
j_call: TRBJ2-5
v_call: TRBV24-1
d_call: TRBD1
cdr3_nt: TGTGCCACCAGTGATCCGAACCCCGGGACAGGGCATAAGACCCAGTACTTC
cdr3_aa: CATSDPNPGTGHKTQYF

clone_size: hyperexpanded
j_call: TRBJ2-3
v_call: TRBV7-9
d_call: -
cdr3_nt: TGTGCCAGCAGCACTAGGGGGGGAGGGGATACGCAGTATTTT
cdr3_aa: CASSTRGGGDTQYF

clone_size: -
j_call: TRBJ2-7
v_call: TRBV6-1
d_call: TRBD1
cdr3_nt: TGTGCCAGCAGTGAACAACGGGACAGAAGGTTCTTC
cdr3_aa: CASSEQRDRRFF

clone_size: -
j_call: TRBJ2-7
v_call: TRBV7-2
d_call: -
cdr3_nt: TGTGCCAGCAGCTCCCAACCCTTCCGGACGCAGTACTTC
cdr3_aa: CASSSQPFRTQYF

clone_size: -
j_call: TRBJ2-4
v_call: TRBV7-9
d_call: TRBD1
cdr3_nt: TGTGCCAGCAGCGTAGGCGGACAGGAAAACATTCAGTACTTC
cdr3_aa: CASSVGGQENIQYF

clone_size: many
j_call: TRBJ2-2
v_call: TRBV25-1
d_call: TRBD1
cdr3_nt: TGTGCCAGCTCTCCGACAGGGTCCGGGGAGCTGTTTTTT
cdr3_aa: CASSPTGSGELFF

clone_size: few
j_call: TRBJ1-2
v_call: TRBV7-6
d_call: TRBD1
cdr3_nt: TGTGCCAGCAGCTTCCCGGGACAGGTTTATGGCTACACCTTC
cdr3_aa: CASSFPGQVYGYTF

clone_size: -
j_call: TRBJ2-7
v_call: TRBV19
d_call: -
cdr3_nt: TGTGCCAGTAGTACTCCTGAGACCTACGAGCAGTACTTC
cdr3_aa: CASSTPETYEQYF

clone_size: -
j_call: TRBJ1-2
v_call: TRBV7-3
d_call: TRBD1
cdr3_nt: TGTGCCAGCAGCTTGCCGGGGACAGCGTATGGCTACACCTTC
cdr3_aa: CASSLPGTAYGYTF

clone_size: many
j_call: TRBJ2-3
v_call: TRBV28
d_call: TRBD2
cdr3_nt: TGTGCCAGCAGTCGACTAGCCCGCACAGATACGCAGTATTTT
cdr3_aa: CASSRLARTDTQYF

clone_size: -
j_call: TRBJ2-3
v_call: TRBV7-4
d_call: -
cdr3_nt: TGTGCCAGCAGCTCCGAGGGGGAGTTAACAGATACGCAGTATTTT
cdr3_aa: CASSSEGELTDTQYF

clone_size: -
j_call: TRBJ1-6
v_call: TRBV6-1
d_call: TRBD1
cdr3_nt: TGTGCCAGCTCTCGGGACAGGGGGACCTACGAGCAGTACTTT
cdr3_aa: CASSRDRGTYEQYF

clone_size: -
j_call: TRBJ2-7
v_call: TRBV7-6
d_call: -
cdr3_nt: TGTGCCAGCAGCTCCTCCACAGATACGCAGTACTTC
cdr3_aa: CASSSSTDTQYF

clone_size: once
j_call: TRBJ1-5
v_call: TRBV6-6
d_call: -
cdr3_nt: TGTGCCAGCAGAACAGGAAACAATCAGCCCCAGCATTTT
cdr3_aa: CASRTGNNQPQHF

clone_size: once
j_call: TRBJ2-7
v_call: TRBV5-6
d_call: TRBD1
cdr3_nt: TGTGCCAGCAGCCACGGACAGGGGGCCAACGAGCAGTACTTC
cdr3_aa: CASSHGQGANEQYF

clone_size: -
j_call: TRBJ2-7
v_call: TRBV24-1
d_call: -
cdr3_nt: TGTGCCACTGGAGAGGGCTACGAGCAGTACTTC
cdr3_aa: CATGEGYEQYF

clone_size: few
j_call: TRBJ2-7
v_call: TRBV7-3
d_call: -
cdr3_nt: TGTGCCAGCAGCTTAACTCATGGCCCCTACGAGCAGTACTTC
cdr3_aa: CASSLTHGPYEQYF

clone_size: many
j_call: TRBJ1-3
v_call: TRBV7-6
d_call: TRBD1
cdr3_nt: TGTGCCAGCAGCTTCGGGACAGGGAGCTCTGGAAACACCATATATTTT
cdr3_aa: CASSFGTGSSGNTIYF

clone_size: -
j_call: TRBJ2-3
v_call: TRBV7-8
d_call: -
cdr3_nt: TGTGCCAGCAGCTTAGACAGGGGAGGAGATACGCAGTATTTT
cdr3_aa: CASSLDRGGDTQYF

clone_size: -
j_call: TRBJ1-2
v_call: TRBV28
d_call: TRBD1
cdr3_nt: TGTGCCAGCAGTCGGCCAGGGGGCTATGGCTACACCTTC
cdr3_aa: CASSRPGGYGYTF

clone_size: -
j_call: TRBJ2-6
v_call: TRBV7-9
d_call: -
cdr3_nt: TGTGCCAGCAGCTCCCCTGGGACTCTAGTTCGCCCTGGGGCCAACGTCCTGACTTTC
cdr3_aa: CASSSPGTLVRPGANVLTF

clone_size: many
j_call: TRBJ2-5
v_call: TRBV18
d_call: TRBD1
cdr3_nt: TGTGCCAGCTCACCTTCCGGGACAGGGTATGGGACCCAGTACTTC
cdr3_aa: CASSPSGTGYGTQYF

clone_size: -
j_call: TRBJ2-1
v_call: TRBV7-2
d_call: TRBD2
cdr3_nt: TGTGCCAGCAGCTTAGTAGCGGGAAATGAGCAGTTCTTC
cdr3_aa: CASSLVAGNEQFF

clone_size: -
j_call: TRBJ2-3
v_call: TRBV6-6
d_call: TRBD1
cdr3_nt: TGTGCCAGCAGTTACGGGGACAGGGGGTACGCAGATACGCAGTATTTT
cdr3_aa: CASSYGDRGYADTQYF

clone_size: -
j_call: TRBJ1-1
v_call: TRBV12-3/TRBV12-4
d_call: TRBD1
cdr3_nt: TGTGCCAGCAGTTTTTTCTCGAGACAGGGGAACACTGAAGCTTTCTTT
cdr3_aa: CASSFFSRQGNTEAFF

clone_size: -
j_call: TRBJ2-7
v_call: TRBV7-3
d_call: -
cdr3_nt: TGTGCCAGCAGCTTAAGAGGAGGGGACGAGCAGTACTTC
cdr3_aa: CASSLRGGDEQYF